Presented here are 18 T cell receptor beta chains from one specimen sequenced in a study of blood T cell repertoires in COVID-19. TCRdb keeps only in-frame clones here, not all; method: immunoSEQ multiplex PCR. The top ten hold 9.5% to 15% of the sample, which has more than 85,000 clones, 70% to 85% seen once. The sequencing input was peripheral blood. The receptors stem from a human donor in a cohort sampled during active COVID-19.

Only one count was recorded for this clone. The CDR3 here is CASSQDDAGGIQETQYF. DNA of the CDR3: TGCGCCAGCAGCCAAGATGACGCGGGGGGGATCCAAGAGACCCAGTACTTC. V gene TRBV4-3 combines with J gene TRBJ2-5; 9 bases align to TRBD2. This CDR3 region has 17 residues. Germline V CDR1 and CDR2: LGHNA, YSLEER. V shed 0 bases and J 1 base; nucleotides not matched to a gene: 6.

CDR3 DNA: TGTGCCAGCAGCGCCGGGGGAGGGCAGGGTCTAAATGAGCAGTTCTTC. This translates into CASSAGGGQGLNEQFF. The V call is TRBV9, the J call TRBJ2-1; 7 bases fit TRBD2. The V segment lost 3 bases and the J segment 7 bases; nucleotides outside the gene matches: 13. This CDR3 has 16 residues. Germline V gene lookup returns CDR1 SGDLS and CDR2 YYNGEE.

The chain uses TRBV28 and TRBJ1-6; 7 nucleotides agree with TRBD1. Per germline, CDR1 MDHEN and CDR2 SYDVKM. Trimming at V came to 2 bases and at J to 9 bases, leaving 1 base not matched to a gene. This CDR3 comprises 13 residues. The CDR3 spells CASSLTGVSPLHF. CDR3 DNA: TGTGCCAGCAGTTTAACAGGGGTTTCACCCCTCCACTTT.

The V call is TRBV9, the J call TRBJ2-2, with 8 bases that match TRBD2. This CDR3 has 14 amino acids. Losses at the gene ends were 3 bases for V and 7 bases for J; bases not matched to a gene: 5. Germline CDR1 reads SGDLS; CDR2 reads YYNGEE. The CDR3 DNA sequence: TGTGCCAGCAGCGCGGGGGGGCAAAACGGGGAGCTGTTTTTT. It codes for CASSAGGQNGELFF. The full variable domain, its missing parts supplied by reference TRBV9 and TRBJ2-2, is DSGVTQTPKHLITATGQRVTLRCSPRSGDLSVYWYQQSLDQGLQFLIQYYNGEERAKGNILERFSAQQFPDLHSELNLSSLELGDSALYFCASSAGGQNGELFFGEGSRLTVL.

The chain uses TRBV30 and TRBJ1-1; perhaps TRBD1 as D (6 bases). The CDR3 runs 12 residues. The V gene's germline CDR1 is GTSNPN and CDR2 SVGIG (reference sequence). Trimming took 0 bases from V and 6 from J, leaving 8 bases between them. The CDR3 region is CAWSVTGSEAFF. The CDR3 coding sequence is TGTGCCTGGAGTGTAACAGGGTCTGAAGCTTTCTTT. Together with reference TRBV30 and TRBJ1-1, the CDR3 gives the full variable domain: SQTIHQWPATLVQPVGSPLSLECTVEGTSNPNLYWYRQAAGRGLQLLFYSVGIGQISSEVPQNLSASRPQDRQFILSSKKLLLSDSGFYLCAWSVTGSEAFFGQGTRLTVV.

There are a few counts of this clone. The chain has TRBV7-3 and TRBJ2-1, with 14 bases aligning to TRBD2. The CDR3 contains 15 residues. Trimming removed 4 bases from V and 11 bases from J; junction bases left unmatched: 7. The V gene's germline CDR1 is SGHTA and CDR2 FQGTGA. The DNA of the CDR3 is TGTGCCAGCAGCTATTCCGGGACTAGCGGGAGTCAGCAGTTCTTC. It yields the protein CASSYSGTSGSQQFF.

The chain recombines TRBV5-4 with TRBJ1-1; D is ambiguous. CDR3 length: 13 residues. Germline CDR1 is SGHNT and CDR2 is YYREEE (reference sequence). V gave up 2 bases and J gave up 4 bases, with 9 bases separating them. CDR3 region: CASSFGEITEAFF. CDR3 bases: TGTGCCAGCAGCTTCGGGGAGATCACTGAAGCTTTCTTT.

This chain uses TRBV29-1 with TRBJ2-5; D gene uncertain. The V and J ends lost 3 bases and 1 base respectively, with 12 bases between them. The CDR3 is 14 amino acids. Germline V gene sequence: CDR1 SQVTM, CDR2 ANQGSEA. The DNA for the CDR3 is TGCAGCGTTGAGTCGGCGGCCCGCCAAGAGACCCAGTACTTC. Amino acids: CSVESAARQETQYF.

The chain uses TRBV24-1 and TRBJ2-1, with D possibly TRBD1 on 5 matching bases. CDR1 is KGHDR and CDR2 is SFDVKD in the germline V gene. V gave up 5 bases and J gave up 9 bases, with 16 bases separating them. This CDR3 spans 14 amino acids. The CDR3 bases are TGTGCCACCAGTGTGGCCAGGGCCGTTGGTGAGCAGTTCTTC. It translates to CATSVARAVGEQFF.

The V gene is TRBV27, the J gene TRBJ2-7; 7 bases fit TRBD2. This CDR3 contains 15 residues. Germline V lookup: CDR1 MNHEY, CDR2 SMNVEV (reference sequence). V lost 7 bases and J lost 5; bases outside the gene matches: 14. The CDR3 region is CASTGIRGRGHEQYF. The CDR3, as DNA: TGTGCCAGCACTGGCATACGGGGGAGGGGCCACGAGCAGTACTTC.

This chain uses TRBV19 with TRBJ1-2, with D possibly being TRBD1 (6 bases). This CDR3 spans 12 amino acids. From germline, CDR1 is LNHDA and CDR2 SQIVND (reference sequence). V was clipped by 9 bases and J by 6 bases, with 14 bases between them. DNA of the CDR3: TGTGCCAGGCCCCCGGGGGGCAATGGCTACACCTTC. Its protein is CARPPGGNGYTF.

This clone is medium-sized (0.01 to 0.1%) by share. The rearrangement uses TRBV3-1 (or the pseudogene TRBV3-2) and TRBJ2-7; D call uncertain. CDR1 is LGHDT and CDR2 is YNNKEL in the germline V gene (reference sequence). The CDR3 is 11 amino acids. Trimming stripped 1 base from V and 12 bases from J, with 10 bases between. The CDR3: CASSQATTWYF. CDR3 DNA sequence: TGTGCCAGCAGCCAAGCTACCACCTGGTACTTC.

V gene TRBV2 combines with J gene TRBJ2-7, with D maybe TRBD2 (6 bases). Per germline, CDR1 SNHLY and CDR2 FYNNEI. The V end lost 5 bases, the J end lost 6 bases, and 14 bases lay between the germline ends. The CDR3 spans 13 residues. CDR3 DNA sequence: TGTGCCAGCAGTATCGGGACTCGGGGCGAGCAGTACTTC. It translates to CASSIGTRGEQYF.

The genes are TRBV9 and TRBJ2-7; TRBD2 aligns across 8 bases. Germline V CDR1 and CDR2: SGDLS, YYNGEE. This CDR3 spans 13 amino acids. V shed 4 bases, J shed 3 bases, and the junction held 3 bases outside the gene matches. CDR3 in amino acids: CASSPGGGYEQYF. CDR3 DNA: TGTGCCAGCAGCCCGGGAGGGGGCTACGAGCAGTACTTC. Combining the CDR3 with reference TRBV9 and TRBJ2-7 gives the whole variable domain DSGVTQTPKHLITATGQRVTLRCSPRSGDLSVYWYQQSLDQGLQFLIQYYNGEERAKGNILERFSAQQFPDLHSELNLSSLELGDSALYFCASSPGGGYEQYFGPGTRLTVT.

V and J are TRBV9 and TRBJ2-3; 8 bases align to TRBD2. The trim removed 5 bases at V and 5 bases at J, leaving 7 bases unmatched. CDR1 is SGDLS, CDR2 YYNGEE, per germline. CDR3 length: 14 amino acids. CDR3 amino acids: CASRPPGGEDTQYF. The DNA for the CDR3 is TGTGCCAGCAGGCCCCCGGGGGGGGAAGATACGCAGTATTTT.

This sequence joins TRBV5-1 and TRBJ2-1, with TRBD2 matching 8 bases. Germline-derived CDR1 and CDR2 are SGHRS and YFSETQ. V was clipped by 1 base and J by 3 bases; unmatched bases: 6. The CDR3 runs to 16 residues. The CDR3 spells CASSLIRGGVYNEQFF. The CDR3 nucleotides read TGCGCCAGCAGCTTGATACGGGGGGGTGTCTACAATGAGCAGTTCTTC.

The gene calls are TRBV7-3 and TRBJ2-1; 9 nucleotides align to TRBD2. The CDR3 loop spans 14 amino acids. Per germline, CDR1 SGHTA and CDR2 FQGTGA. The V segment lost 5 bases and the J segment 10 bases; nucleotides outside the gene matches: 9. The CDR3 spells CASSDSGGNGEQFF. CDR3 DNA sequence: TGTGCCAGCAGCGATAGCGGGGGAAACGGCGAGCAGTTCTTC. The whole variable domain, filled in from reference TRBV7-3 and TRBJ2-1, reads GAGVSQTPSNKVTEKGKYVELRCDPISGHTALYWYRQSLGQGPEFLIYFQGTGAADDSGLPNDRFFAVRPEGSVSTLKIQRTERGDSAVYLCASSDSGGNGEQFFGPGTRLTVL.

This clone has only a few counts. The V gene is TRBV12-3 or TRBV12-4, the J gene TRBJ2-1, with 11 bases matching TRBD2. Germline trimming cut 5 bases from V and 9 bases from J; bases unmatched to any gene: 3. CDR3 length: 13 residues. The CDR3 sequence is CASSPLAGGEQFF. CDR3 nucleotides: TGTGCCAGCAGTCCCCTAGCGGGAGGTGAGCAGTTCTTC.